The T cell receptor beta chain under discussion was sequenced for a study of monozygotic twins with inflammatory bowel disease. TCRdb re-called the 5' RACE reads, yielding one record per CDR3 amino acid sequence without DNA. The specimen's table records approximately 400,000 distinct CDR3 sequences. The V gene's germline CDR1 is DFQATT and CDR2 SNEGSKA (reference sequence). This CDR3 spans 19 amino acids. Material: blood. The sequence derives from a human donor with ulcerative colitis or Crohn's disease, or a healthy co-twin of an affected twin (not recorded which). The chain combines TRBV20-1 with TRBJ2-2. This CDR3 is CSARDLYGRHEPHTGELFF.